The 20 T cell receptor beta chains given below trace back to one sample, sequenced in a study of CD8+CD57+ T cells in acquired aplastic anemia. The study profiled TCR beta VDJ and CDR3 using genomic DNA as template. Each CDR3 protein is one row after TCRdb ran MiXCR on the reads. In the table there are about 200,000 distinct CDR3 sequences, roughly 50% of which are singletons. CD8+CD57+ cell expansion, shown by flow cytometry, had occurred in the patients selected for sequencing. The sample consisted of sorted CD4+, CD8+, or CD8+CD57+ T cells (not recorded which) from PBMCs. The source of these receptors is a human donor with aplastic anemia.

In this sample, this clonotype turned up many times. The V call is TRBV5-8, the J call TRBJ1-3, with D hard to call. The germline CDR1 and CDR2 sequences are SGHTS and YDEGEE. This CDR3 spans 14 amino acids. V lost 0 bases and J lost 0, with 4 bases in between. CDR3 DNA: TGTGCCAGCAGCTTGGTGCACTCTGGAAACACCATATATTTT. Residues: CASSLVHSGNTIYF.

V and J are TRBV10-3 and TRBJ2-7; a possible D gene is TRBD2 (6 bases). Per the germline V gene, CDR1 is ENHRY and CDR2 is SYGVKD. The CDR3 length is 15 residues. V dropped 3 bases and J dropped 0 bases, with 12 bases sitting between them. CDR3 region: CAISDGGANSYEQYF. The CDR3 DNA is TGTGCCATCAGTGATGGAGGGGCGAACTCCTACGAGCAGTACTTC.

The chain joins TRBV10-1 to TRBJ1-2; D possibly corresponds to TRBD1 (6 bases). The V and J ends lost 6 bases and 4 bases respectively, with 15 bases between them. The CDR3 runs to 14 residues. Germline V gives CDR1 WNHNN, CDR2 SYGVQD (reference sequence). CDR3 DNA: TGCGCCAGCAGCGAAACAAGGACAGCCTATGGCTACACCTTC. Amino acids: CASSETRTAYGYTF.

This clonotype was found many times. The chain joins TRBV6-1 to TRBJ2-6; maybe TRBD1 (5 bases). V lost 2 bases to trimming and J lost 4 bases, with 9 bases between them. The CDR3 covers 15 residues. The germline V gene has CDR1 MNHNS and CDR2 SASEGT. CDR3 nucleotide sequence: TGTGCCAGCAGTGAACAGGGTTCCGGGGCCAACGTCCTGACTTTC. This sequence encodes CASSEQGSGANVLTF.

To note about this clonotype: The conserved phenylalanine or tryptophan is not found at the CDR3 terminus, so this likely reflects a read error. The rearrangement joins TRBV11-2 to TRBJ1-1; D is ambiguous. V was clipped by 0 bases and J by 0 bases, with 17 bases between them. Germline V gene sequence: CDR1 SGHAT, CDR2 FQNNGV. The length of the CDR3 is 18 residues. The CDR3 DNA reads TGTGCCAGCAGCTTAGATTCGTCGACGGCCTCCCTGAACACTGAAGCTTTCTCT. This sequence encodes CASSLDSSTASLNTEAFS.

At least ten counts were recorded for this clonotype. This chain links TRBV3-1 with TRBJ2-7; perhaps TRBD1 as D (5 bases). Trimming removed 1 base at V and 5 bases at J, with 12 bases between. This CDR3 contains 14 residues. CDR1 and CDR2 from the germline V gene are LGHDT and YNNKEL (reference sequence). CDR3 loop: CASSQGVGADEQYF. CDR3 DNA sequence: TGTGCCAGCAGCCAAGGTGTTGGGGCGGACGAGCAGTACTTC.

J is TRBJ1-1 and V is TRBV2; the D gene is possibly TRBD1 (5 bases). CDR3 size: 15 residues. Germline V CDR1 and CDR2: SNHLY, FYNNEI. V lost 1 base, J lost 1 base, and 10 bases lay in between. The CDR3 DNA reads TGTGCCAGCAGTGAAGACCCCGGGACGAACACTGAAGCTTTCTTT. It yields the protein CASSEDPGTNTEAFF.

This chain uses TRBV7-8 with TRBJ1-5; D gene unclear. The length of the CDR3 is 14 residues. Germline assignment: CDR1 SGHVS and CDR2 FQNEAQ. V lost 5 bases and J lost 3, with 11 bases in between. The CDR3 is CASSLPGFNQPQHF. CDR3 in DNA: TGTGCCAGCAGCCTACCGGGATTCAATCAGCCCCAGCATTTT.

This clonotype was seen ten or more times. This sequence joins TRBV3-1 and TRBJ1-6; TRBD1 might be the D (5 bases). The CDR3 sequence is 15 residues long. V was cut by 0 bases and J by 7 bases, with 10 bases left in between. CDR1 and CDR2 from the germline V gene are LGHDT and YNNKEL (reference sequence). CDR3 amino acids: CASSQDPGRNSPLHF. In DNA form, the CDR3 reads TGTGCCAGCAGCCAAGATCCAGGGAGGAATTCACCCCTCCACTTT.

This clonotype was seen many times. The chain couples TRBV5-1 to TRBJ1-5; TRBD1 is a possible D gene (5 bases). This CDR3 contains 14 residues. Germline V gene data show CDR1 as SGHRS and CDR2 as YFSETQ. V was trimmed by 0 bases and J by 8 bases, leaving 12 bases between them. The CDR3 DNA reads TGCGCCAGCAGCTTGGAGAGTCAGGGAGAGCCCCAGCATTTT. The encoded protein is CASSLESQGEPQHF.

This clonotype has ten or more counts. J is TRBJ1-2 and V is TRBV10-3; 11 nucleotides line up with TRBD1. In germline, CDR1 is ENHRY, CDR2 SYGVKD. V lost 3 bases, J lost 6 bases, and 12 bases stayed unmatched. This CDR3 contains 17 residues. The CDR3 region has the DNA TGTGCCATCAGTGACAAACTAAAGGACAGGGGGCTGGATGGCTACACCTTC. It is translated as CAISDKLKDRGLDGYTF.

The rearrangement links TRBV19 to TRBJ2-7; TRBD1 matches 11 bases. Trimming cost V 1 base and J 7 bases; bases outside gene matches: 6. CDR3 length: 15 amino acids. Germline V gene data show CDR1 as LNHDA and CDR2 as SQIVND (reference sequence). Here the CDR3 reads CASSIGGQGGEEQYF. For the CDR3, the DNA is TGTGCCAGTAGTATAGGGGGACAGGGGGGGGAAGAGCAGTACTTC.

This clonotype was seen ten or more times. The chain links TRBV6-6 to TRBJ2-7; 7 positions match TRBD1. After removal of 2 bases from V and 2 bases from J, the junction contained 6 bases not matched to a gene. Germline V gene sequence: CDR1 MNHNY, CDR2 SVGAGI (reference sequence). CDR3 length: 15 residues. As DNA, the CDR3 is TGTGCCAGCAGTTACCGTACAGGGGAGCCCTACGAGCAGTACTTC. Translated, it gives CASSYRTGEPYEQYF.

This clonotype was observed once. The chain recombines TRBV29-1 with TRBJ2-3; 7 bases are shared with TRBD1. The germline gives CDR1 SQVTM, CDR2 ANQGSEA. J gave up 2 bases and V 8 bases, and 16 bases lay outside the gene matches. The length of the CDR3 is 16 residues. The CDR3 bases are TGCAGCTCCGCCGGGACAGATTTTCTATACACAGATACGCAGTATTTT. Amino acid sequence: CSSAGTDFLYTDTQYF.

In its sample, this clonotype was seen many times. This chain connects TRBV6-1 to TRBJ2-7, with D hard to call. The CDR3 has 12 residues. V lost 6 bases to trimming and J lost 0 bases, with 6 bases between them. Germline CDR1 MNHNS, CDR2 SASEGT. The CDR3 loop is CASRPSSYEQYF. CDR3 bases: TGTGCCAGCAGGCCGAGCTCCTACGAGCAGTACTTC.

Only a few counts were recorded for this clonotype. The chain links TRBV5-4 to TRBJ2-2; 8 bases are a match to TRBD1. J gave up 2 bases and V 4 bases, and 7 bases lay outside the gene matches. The CDR3 runs 16 residues. Per the germline V gene, CDR1 is SGHNT and CDR2 is YYREEE (reference sequence). CDR3 DNA sequence: TGTGCCAGCAGCCTTGACAGGGGCCATAACACCGGGGAGCTGTTTTTT. Residues: CASSLDRGHNTGELFF.

The chain uses TRBV7-2 and TRBJ1-1, with D possibly TRBD1 on 5 matching bases. Germline V CDR1 and CDR2: SGHTA, FQGNSA. This CDR3 is built from 12 residues. V lost 5 bases and J 9 bases, leaving 13 bases between the germline ends. The CDR3, as DNA: TGTGCCAGCAGCCTAGAAGGGACTAAAGCTTTCTTT. Translation gives CASSLEGTKAFF.

This clonotype occurred many times. The chain is built from TRBV19 and TRBJ1-2, with a tentative D call TRBD1 (6 bases). Trimming stripped 6 bases from V and 3 bases from J, with 8 bases between. Germline CDR1 and CDR2: LNHDA and SQIVND (reference sequence). This CDR3 contains 12 residues. CDR3 nucleotide sequence: TGTGCCAGTAGGAGGGGGGACTATGGCTACACCTTC. This translates into CASRRGDYGYTF.

This clonotype was counted once. V and J are TRBV18 and TRBJ2-2; 11 positions match TRBD1. V lost 3 bases, J lost 0 bases, and 6 bases stayed unmatched. The CDR3 runs to 18 residues. The germline V gene has CDR1 KGHSH and CDR2 LQKENI. In nucleotides, the CDR3 is TGTGCCAGCTCACCGCGGACAGGGGGCCAATCGAACACCGGGGAGCTGTTTTTT. Residues: CASSPRTGGQSNTGELFF.

This clonotype was seen many times. The gene calls are TRBV9 and TRBJ1-1; D remains unclear. CDR3 length equals 15 residues. The germline V and J ends were trimmed by 4 bases and 5 bases, with 18 bases remaining between them. The germline CDR1 and CDR2 sequences are SGDLS and YYNGEE. The CDR3 loop is CASSPRTGRQTEAFF. The CDR3 coding sequence is TGTGCCAGCAGCCCCCGCACGGGGAGGCAGACTGAAGCTTTCTTT.